This TCR beta chain originates from a study of T cell responses to AZD1222 COVID-19 vaccine. Study in general: Second-dose recipients at about 4 or about 12 weeks were treated as one pooled group.

The method was immunoSEQ multiplex PCR; TCRdb's version includes in-frame clones alone and lacks a portion of them. The sample gives some 40,000 clones, less than 85% of which show up once; around 3.6% is in the top ten. Notes on the study in general: Dominant at 160-218 and 743-854, vaccine-associated CD4 TCRs also spanned spike. Spike-specific TCR breadth and depth rose after two AZD1222 doses. Most donors were white British, females outnumbered males, and clonal diversity was possibly underestimated.

The length of the CDR3 is 15 residues. V was pared by 5 bases and J by 0 bases, with 12 bases between. CDR1 SGHAT and CDR2 FQNNGV come from the germline V gene. As concerns this clone: Its antigen is unidentified.

The clonotype originates from an adult in good health. The sample was peripheral blood, taken on day 0 of AZD1222 vaccination. This rearrangement joins TRBV11-2 to TRBJ2-3; D remains unclear. The CDR3: CASSRGPTSTDTQYF. The CDR3 DNA reads TGTGCCAGCAGCCGAGGACCTACTAGCACAGATACGCAGTATTTT.